This T cell receptor (beta chain) came from a study of cytomegalovirus exposure and HLA in healthy donors. Concerning this clone itself: The antigen remains unidentified.

Amplification used 60 Vbeta primers and 13 Jbeta primers. Only in-frame clones appear in the TCRdb table, and some are missing; sequencing was by immunoSEQ multiplex PCR. The sample holds over 100,000 clones; approximately 79% are singletons and the top ten take approximately 4%. The CDR3 length is 15 residues. The V end was cut by 0 bases, the J end by 9 bases, with 15 bases between. CDR1 is MGHRA and CDR2 is YSYEKL in the germline V gene. Study-level results: A later analysis linked 16,951 TCR beta sequences to HLA alleles at 0.05 false discovery rate.

V and J are TRBV4-1 and TRBJ1-5; D is ambiguous. This receptor was taken from a middle-aged man in good health and CMV-seropositive. The specimen sequenced was PBMCs. The CDR3 DNA follows: TGCGCCAGCAGCCAAGAGGGCAGTATCTTCCGGCCCCAGCATTTT. Its translation is CASSQEGSIFRPQHF.